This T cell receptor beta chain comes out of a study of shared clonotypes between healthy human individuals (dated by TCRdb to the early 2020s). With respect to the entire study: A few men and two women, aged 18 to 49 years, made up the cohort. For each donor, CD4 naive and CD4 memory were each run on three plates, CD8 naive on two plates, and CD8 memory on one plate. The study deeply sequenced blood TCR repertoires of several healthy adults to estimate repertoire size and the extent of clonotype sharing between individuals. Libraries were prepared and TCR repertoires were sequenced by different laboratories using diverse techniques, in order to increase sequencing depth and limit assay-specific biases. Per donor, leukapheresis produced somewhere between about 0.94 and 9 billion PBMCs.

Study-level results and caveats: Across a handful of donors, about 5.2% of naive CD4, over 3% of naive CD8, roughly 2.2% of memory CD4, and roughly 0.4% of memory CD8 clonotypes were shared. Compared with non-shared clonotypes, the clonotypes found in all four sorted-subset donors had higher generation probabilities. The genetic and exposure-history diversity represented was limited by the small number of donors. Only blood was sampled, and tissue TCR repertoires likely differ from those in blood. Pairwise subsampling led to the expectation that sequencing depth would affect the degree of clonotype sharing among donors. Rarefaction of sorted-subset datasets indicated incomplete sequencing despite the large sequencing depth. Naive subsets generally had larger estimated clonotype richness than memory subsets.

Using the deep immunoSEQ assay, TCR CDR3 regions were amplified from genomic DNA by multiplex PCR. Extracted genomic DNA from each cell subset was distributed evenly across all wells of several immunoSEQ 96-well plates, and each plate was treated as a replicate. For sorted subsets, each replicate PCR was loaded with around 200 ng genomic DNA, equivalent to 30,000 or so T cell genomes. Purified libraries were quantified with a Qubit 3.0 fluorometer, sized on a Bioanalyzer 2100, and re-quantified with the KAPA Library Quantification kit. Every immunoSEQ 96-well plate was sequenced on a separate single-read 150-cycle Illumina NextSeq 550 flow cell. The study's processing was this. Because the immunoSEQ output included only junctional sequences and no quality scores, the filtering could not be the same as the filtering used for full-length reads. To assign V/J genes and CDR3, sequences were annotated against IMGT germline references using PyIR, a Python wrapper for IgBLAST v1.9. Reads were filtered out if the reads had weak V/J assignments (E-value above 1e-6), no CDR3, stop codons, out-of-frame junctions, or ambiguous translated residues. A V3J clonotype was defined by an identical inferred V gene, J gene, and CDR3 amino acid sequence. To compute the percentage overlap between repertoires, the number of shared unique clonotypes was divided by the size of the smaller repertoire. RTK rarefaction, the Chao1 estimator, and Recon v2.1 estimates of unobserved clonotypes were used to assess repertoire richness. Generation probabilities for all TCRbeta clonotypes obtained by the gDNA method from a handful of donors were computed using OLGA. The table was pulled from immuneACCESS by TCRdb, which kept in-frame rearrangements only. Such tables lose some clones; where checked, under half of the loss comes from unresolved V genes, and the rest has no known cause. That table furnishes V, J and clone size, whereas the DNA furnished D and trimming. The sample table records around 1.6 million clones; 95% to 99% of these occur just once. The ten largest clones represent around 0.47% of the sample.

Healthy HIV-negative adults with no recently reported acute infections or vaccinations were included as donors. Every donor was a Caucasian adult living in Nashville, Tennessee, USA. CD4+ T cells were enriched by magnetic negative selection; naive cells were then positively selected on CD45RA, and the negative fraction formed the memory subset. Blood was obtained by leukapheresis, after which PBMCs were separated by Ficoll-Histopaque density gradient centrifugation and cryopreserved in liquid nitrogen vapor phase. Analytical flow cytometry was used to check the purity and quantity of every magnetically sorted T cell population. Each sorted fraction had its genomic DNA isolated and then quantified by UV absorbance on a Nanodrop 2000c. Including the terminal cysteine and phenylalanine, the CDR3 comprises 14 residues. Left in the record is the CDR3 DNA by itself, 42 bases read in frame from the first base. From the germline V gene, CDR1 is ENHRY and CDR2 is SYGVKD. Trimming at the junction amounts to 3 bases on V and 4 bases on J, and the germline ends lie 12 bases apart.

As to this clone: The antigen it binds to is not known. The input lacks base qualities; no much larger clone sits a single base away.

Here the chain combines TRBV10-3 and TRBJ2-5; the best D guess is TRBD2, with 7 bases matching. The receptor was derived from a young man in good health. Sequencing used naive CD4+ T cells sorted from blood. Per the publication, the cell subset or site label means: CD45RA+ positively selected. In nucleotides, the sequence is TGTGCCATCAGTGATTCCGGGGGGCGAGAGACCCAGTACTTC. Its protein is CAISDSGGRETQYF.